A single sample is the source of the 26 T cell receptor beta chains below, sequenced in a study of CD8+CD57+ T cells in acquired aplastic anemia. Individuals selected for sequencing had exhibited CD8+CD57+ cell expansion on flow cytometry. Using genomic DNA as the template, TCR beta VDJ and CDR3 profiling was carried out. TCRdb itself ran the reads through MiXCR, one entry per CDR3 protein. The sample yields around 150,000 distinct CDR3 sequences, around 52% seen once. Sequenced: sorted CD4+, CD8+, or CD8+CD57+ T cells (not recorded which) from PBMCs. The source is a human donor with aplastic anemia.

The chain recombines TRBV5-1 with TRBJ2-3, with D perhaps being TRBD1 or TRBD2 (6 bases each). V dropped 4 bases and J dropped 2 bases, with 11 bases sitting between them. This CDR3 has 14 amino acids. Germline V gives CDR1 SGHRS, CDR2 YFSETQ. In nucleotides, the CDR3 is TGCGCCAGCAGCGGGGGGACAAACACAGATACGCAGTATTTT. Translation gives CASSGGTNTDTQYF.

This clonotype was seen a single time. This chain connects TRBV11-1 to TRBJ1-1; TRBD1 might be the D (5 bases). The CDR3 consists of 16 residues. V dropped 6 bases and J dropped 0 bases, with 17 bases sitting between them. Germline V CDR1 and CDR2: SGHAT, FQDESV (reference sequence). The CDR3, as DNA: TGTGCCAGCAGAAAGACAGCAATGGATATGAACACTGAAGCTTTCTTT. It encodes CASRKTAMDMNTEAFF.

This chain uses TRBV11-2 with TRBJ2-2, with 12 nucleotides matching TRBD2. The V and J ends lost 6 bases and 5 bases, in that order; junction bases with no gene match: 7. The germline CDR1 and CDR2 sequences are SGHAT and FQNNGV. The CDR3 totals 16 residues. The CDR3 region has the DNA TGTGCCAGCAGGGACCTAGCGGGGGGGCCGACCGGGGAGCTGTTTTTT. Translated: CASRDLAGGPTGELFF. Full variable domain (missing parts from reference TRBV11-2 and TRBJ2-2): EAGVAQSPRYKIIEKRQSVAFWCNPISGHATLYWYQQILGQGPKLLIQFQNNGVVDDSQLPKDRFSAERLKGVDSTLKIQPAKLEDSAVYLCASRDLAGGPTGELFFGEGSRLTVL.

The V and J genes are TRBV19 and TRBJ1-1; TRBD1 agrees at 9 bases. This CDR3 has 12 amino acids. Germline V gene lookup returns CDR1 LNHDA and CDR2 SQIVND (reference sequence). J gave up 4 bases and V 10 bases, and 4 bases lay outside the gene matches. CDR3 DNA sequence: TGTGCCACCGGGACAGGGTTCACTGAAGCTTTCTTT. This gives the protein CATGTGFTEAFF.

The chain is built from TRBV5-6 and TRBJ2-3, with 10 bases identical to TRBD1. CDR3 length: 15 amino acids. The junction had 4 bases not matched to a gene; V was cut back by 4 bases and J by 2 bases. Germline V lookup: CDR1 SGHDT, CDR2 YYEEEE. The CDR3 reads CASSLGTGATDTQYF. In DNA, the CDR3 is TGTGCCAGCAGCCTGGGGACAGGGGCCACAGATACGCAGTATTTT. The whole variable domain, filled in from reference TRBV5-6 and TRBJ2-3, reads DAGVTQSPTHLIKTRGQQVTLRCSPKSGHDTVSWYQQALGQGPQFIFQYYEEEERQRGNFPDRFSGHQFPNYSSELNVNALLLGDSALYLCASSLGTGATDTQYFGPGTRLTVL.

This clonotype has a single count. V usage is TRBV20-1 and J usage is TRBJ1-2; no firm D call. The CDR3 length is 13 residues. Trimming took 7 bases from V and 4 from J, leaving 16 bases between them. Germline V gives CDR1 DFQATT, CDR2 SNEGSKA (reference sequence). The CDR3 bases are TGCAGTGATCAACCACAAGACTTCTATGGCTACACCTTC. Encoded protein: CSDQPQDFYGYTF.

In DNA form, the CDR3 reads TGTGCCAGCAGCTCCTCTAGGACAGGGTTGGGTGGCTACACCTTC. This sequence encodes CASSSSRTGLGGYTF. The V call is TRBV7-2, the J call TRBJ1-2; 8 bases match TRBD1. The CDR3 contains 15 residues. Trimming removed 4 bases from V and 7 bases from J; junction bases left unmatched: 11. Germline assignment: CDR1 SGHTA and CDR2 FQGNSA.

The table lists this clonotype with many counts. In nucleotides, the CDR3 is TGTGCCAGCAGCAGGGACCTCCTCGAGCTGTTTTTT. Translation gives CASSRDLLELFF. The gene calls are TRBV5-4 and TRBJ2-2; the D gene could be TRBD1 or TRBD2 (5 bases each). Germline lookup yields CDR1 SGHNT and CDR2 YYREEE (reference sequence). Trimming left V 4 bases short and J 11 bases short, with 12 bases between. The CDR3 extends over 12 amino acids.

CDR3 region: CASREGRQASYEQYF. The CDR3 DNA reads TGTGCCAGCAGAGAGGGCAGACAAGCGTCCTACGAGCAGTACTTC. This chain links TRBV2 with TRBJ2-7, with a possible D match to TRBD2 (5 bases). Trimming left V 6 bases short and J 1 base short, with 16 bases between. The CDR3 is 15 amino acids. Germline CDR1 SNHLY, CDR2 FYNNEI.

This clonotype was counted ten times or more. The chain joins TRBV11-1 to TRBJ2-1; tentatively, D is TRBD1 (5 bases). CDR3 length: 17 amino acids. Germline V gives CDR1 SGHAT, CDR2 FQDESV (reference sequence). Trimming removed 5 bases at V and 6 bases at J, with 23 bases between. The CDR3 DNA reads as TGTGCCAGCAGCAGCACTACGACAGAGGCTTATGTCAATGAGCAGTTCTTC. Amino acid sequence: CASSSTTTEAYVNEQFF. The whole variable domain, remainder taken from reference TRBV11-1 and TRBJ2-1, is EAEVAQSPRYKITEKSQAVAFWCDPISGHATLYWYRQILGQGPELLVQFQDESVVDDSQLPKDRFSAERLKGVDSTLKIQPAELGDSAMYLCASSSTTTEAYVNEQFFGPGTRLTVL.

This clonotype was seen repeatedly, ten times or more. CDR3 DNA sequence: TGCAGTGCTAGAGAACTAGAATGGCAAGAGACCCAGTACTTC. Protein product: CSARELEWQETQYF. The chain is built from TRBV20-1 and TRBJ2-5; TRBD2 might be the D (5 bases). Trimming removed 0 bases at V and 2 bases at J, with 10 bases between. Per the germline V gene, CDR1 is DFQATT and CDR2 is SNEGSKA (reference sequence). This CDR3 contains 14 residues.

As concerns this clonotype: This may stem from a read error, because a much larger clone lies one nucleotide away. This sequence joins TRBV5-4 and TRBJ2-3, with 9 bases that match TRBD2. The CDR3 is 16 amino acids. Germline V CDR1 and CDR2: SGHNT, YYREEE (reference sequence). The CDR3 is CTSSLASGTSTDTQYF. As DNA, the CDR3 is TGTACCAGCAGCTTGGCTAGCGGGACTAGCACAGATACGCAGTATTTT.

The chain employs TRBV6-4 and TRBJ1-2; D uncertain. V dropped 0 bases and J dropped 2 bases, with 7 bases sitting between them. The CDR3 spans 14 residues. Germline values: CDR1 MRHNA, CDR2 SNTAGT. The CDR3 loop reads CASSDSNRNYGYTF. The CDR3 DNA sequence: TGTGCCAGCAGTGACTCGAACAGAAACTATGGCTACACCTTC.

In its sample, this clonotype was seen many times. The chain links TRBV11-2 to TRBJ2-7; D is unresolved. This CDR3 has 13 residues. Germline V gene lookup returns CDR1 SGHAT and CDR2 FQNNGV. V lost 5 bases and J 11 bases, leaving 19 bases between the germline ends. Here the CDR3 DNA reads TGTGCCAGCAGCCCCCCGCTATACCAGGTCGAGTACTTC. This codes for CASSPPLYQVEYF.

This sequence joins TRBV6-1 and TRBJ2-7, with D perhaps matching TRBD1 or TRBD2 (6 bases each). V lost 6 bases to trimming and J lost 2 bases, with 14 bases between them. CDR3 length: 14 amino acids. Per germline, CDR1 MNHNS and CDR2 SASEGT. The CDR3 nucleotides read TGTGCCAGCAGGAAAGGACGGGGGCCCTACGAGCAGTACTTC. Its translation is CASRKGRGPYEQYF.

V is TRBV7-2 and J is TRBJ2-7; 7 nucleotides line up with TRBD2. CDR3 length: 15 residues. Trimming removed 5 bases from V and 3 bases from J; junction bases left unmatched: 10. Germline V lookup: CDR1 SGHTA, CDR2 FQGNSA. In DNA, the CDR3 is TGTGCCAGCAGCCCCGCGGGAGCGGTTCGCTACGAGCAGTACTTC. Translation gives CASSPAGAVRYEQYF.

In this sample, this clonotype turned up once. V gene TRBV19 combines with J gene TRBJ1-1; 7 bases agree with TRBD1. The CDR3 covers 14 residues. Germline V gene data show CDR1 as LNHDA and CDR2 as SQIVND (reference sequence). The J segment lost 4 bases and the V segment lost 5 bases, leaving 7 bases of the junction unmatched. The CDR3 bases are TGTGCCAGTAGTTTACAGGGGAGGGGCACTGAAGCTTTCTTT. It specifies CASSLQGRGTEAFF.

The V call is TRBV20-1, the J call TRBJ1-5; the D gene is possibly TRBD1 (5 bases). The germline V gene has CDR1 DFQATT and CDR2 SNEGSKA (reference sequence). The CDR3 is 17 residues long. V was cut by 0 bases and J by 2 bases, with 17 bases left in between. Written as DNA, the CDR3 is TGCAGTGCTAGAGATTACCTACGAGGGGCCGGCAATCAGCCCCAGCATTTT. This codes for CSARDYLRGAGNQPQHF.

As to this clonotype: The junction shows a germline mismatch at one end, possibly a read error. This chain connects TRBV7-9 to TRBJ2-3; 7 bases map to TRBD2. This CDR3 comprises 14 residues. Germline loops: CDR1 SEHNR, CDR2 FQNEAQ (reference sequence). CDR3 DNA sequence: TGTGCCAGCAGCTTTACGGGGGAGGGAGATACGCAGTACTTT. This encodes CASSFTGEGDTQYF.

On this clonotype: A read error may produce the germline difference seen at one junction end. V and J are TRBV11-2 and TRBJ1-1; D remains ambiguous. Germline CDR1 reads SGHAT; CDR2 reads FQNNGV. CDR3 size: 13 residues. CDR3 DNA sequence: TGTGCCAGCAGCTTAGGGACGAACACTGAATCTTTCTTT. This translates into CASSLGTNTESFF.

This clonotype was seen more than once but under ten times. This chain uses TRBV6-1 with TRBJ2-2; maybe TRBD1 (6 bases). Germline CDR1 and CDR2: MNHNS and SASEGT. Trimming stripped 6 bases from V and 6 bases from J, with 14 bases between. CDR3 length: 14 amino acids. CDR3 loop: CASSLREGAGELFF. In DNA, the CDR3 is TGTGCCAGCAGCCTAAGAGAGGGGGCCGGGGAGCTGTTTTTT.

This clonotype was counted a single time. The chain is built from TRBV5-1 and TRBJ1-3; the D is unclear. This CDR3 spans 14 amino acids. Germline V gene data show CDR1 as SGHRS and CDR2 as YFSETQ. V shed 1 base and J shed 5 bases, with 10 bases lying between them. The CDR3 reads CASSLNGPRNTIYF. CDR3 coding DNA: TGCGCCAGCAGCTTGAACGGTCCACGAAACACCATATATTTT.

In this sample, this clonotype turned up many times. This rearrangement joins TRBV19 to TRBJ2-7; 9 bases line up with TRBD1. This CDR3 spans 17 amino acids. The J segment lost 2 bases and the V segment lost 5 bases, leaving 13 bases of the junction unmatched. In germline, CDR1 is LNHDA, CDR2 SQIVND (reference sequence). CDR3 sequence reads: CASSLQPGQGITYEQYF. The DNA of the CDR3 is TGTGCCAGTAGTCTTCAGCCGGGACAGGGAATTACCTACGAGCAGTACTTC.

This clonotype was seen only a few times. The chain carries TRBV20-1 and TRBJ2-2, with D possibly TRBD1 on 5 matching bases. The CDR3 extends over 15 amino acids. The V gene's germline CDR1 is DFQATT and CDR2 SNEGSKA (reference sequence). Trimming removed 2 bases at V and 0 bases at J, with 10 bases between. The CDR3 DNA sequence: TGCAGTGCTAGAAGACAGATACCGAACACCGGGGAGCTGTTTTTT. This codes for CSARRQIPNTGELFF.

J is TRBJ1-1 and V is TRBV6-5; TRBD1 might be the D (5 bases). Germline V gives CDR1 MNHEY, CDR2 SVGAGI. V was trimmed by 4 bases and J by 0 bases, leaving 15 bases between them. This CDR3 has 16 residues. CDR3 nucleotides: TGTGCCAGCAGTTCCTGGCGCGGACAAATGAACACTGAAGCTTTCTTT. It translates to CASSSWRGQMNTEAFF.

This clonotype was seen at least ten times. The chain couples TRBV6-5 to TRBJ1-2; D perhaps matches TRBD1 (6 bases). V shed 2 bases and J shed 4 bases, with 11 bases lying between them. The length of the CDR3 is 14 residues. From germline, CDR1 is MNHEY and CDR2 SVGAGI. CDR3 DNA: TGTGCCAGCAGTTACCGGGGGGCCTCCTATGGCTACACCTTC. Translated, it gives CASSYRGASYGYTF.